These 18 T cell receptor beta chains were all obtained from the same sample, sequenced in a study of cytomegalovirus exposure and HLA in healthy donors. In the PCR, 60 Vbeta and 13 Jbeta primers were used. Sequencing used immunoSEQ multiplex PCR; TCRdb keeps in-frame clones, though not all of them. The top ten clones hold under 2.5% of a sample with some 84,000 clones, over 70% of them seen once. Sequencing used PBMCs. These TCRs come from a boy under 18 in good health and CMV-seronegative.

The sample holds a few counts of this clone. The chain uses TRBV28 and TRBJ1-1, with D perhaps TRBD1 (5 bases). The CDR3 spans 13 residues. Germline CDR1 reads MDHEN; CDR2 reads SYDVKM. With 5 bases removed from V and 8 bases from J, the gap between germline ends came to 15 bases. The CDR3 here is CASSPPLAGEAFF. The CDR3 DNA reads as TGTGCCAGCAGTCCGCCGTTGGCAGGGGAAGCTTTCTTT.

This clone appeared once. The chain combines TRBV7-2 with TRBJ2-7, with D tentatively TRBD1 (7 bases). Per the germline V gene, CDR1 is SGHTA and CDR2 is FQGNSA. V lost 1 base and J lost 2, with 12 bases in between. This CDR3 has 15 residues. The CDR3 DNA follows: TGTGCCAGCAGCTTAGACGCAGGGGGGACCTACGAGCAGTACTTC. Residues: CASSLDAGGTYEQYF.

The CDR3 reads CAWSPLTGTTFEQFF. CDR3 in DNA: TGTGCCTGGAGTCCGTTAACCGGGACTACCTTTGAGCAGTTCTTC. This rearrangement joins TRBV30 to TRBJ2-1; 7 bases are a match to TRBD2. The ends lost 2 bases at V and 9 bases at J; junction bases unmatched: 13. Per the germline V gene, CDR1 is GTSNPN and CDR2 is SVGIG (reference sequence). The CDR3 spans 15 residues.

This chain links TRBV27 with TRBJ1-2; TRBD1 matches at 8 bases. Per the germline V gene, CDR1 is MNHEY and CDR2 is SMNVEV (reference sequence). Trimming took 6 bases from V and 4 from J; bases not matched to a gene: 4. The CDR3 has 13 amino acids. This CDR3 is CASSATGAYGYTF. CDR3 DNA sequence: TGTGCCAGCAGCGCGACAGGGGCCTATGGCTACACCTTC.

This chain uses TRBV28 with TRBJ1-1, with 7 nucleotides matching TRBD1. The length of the CDR3 is 15 residues. Germline V gene sequence: CDR1 MDHEN, CDR2 SYDVKM. V was clipped by 5 bases and J by 4 bases; unmatched bases: 10. The CDR3 sequence: CASSADRDGGTEAFF. The DNA of the CDR3 is TGTGCCAGCAGTGCAGACAGGGATGGGGGCACTGAAGCTTTCTTT.

This chain links TRBV18 with TRBJ2-7, with 11 bases identical to TRBD1. The J segment lost 5 bases and the V segment lost 2 bases, leaving 5 bases of the junction unmatched. The CDR3 consists of 15 residues. CDR1 and CDR2 from the germline V gene are KGHSH and LQKENI. CDR3 sequence reads: CASSPGQGAINEQYF. CDR3 DNA sequence: TGTGCCAGCTCACCAGGACAGGGGGCGATTAACGAGCAGTACTTC.

This chain joins TRBV9 and TRBJ2-2; TRBD1 matches at 7 bases. The V and J ends lost 4 bases and 3 bases, in that order; junction bases with no gene match: 9. CDR1 is SGDLS, CDR2 YYNGEE, per germline. This CDR3 comprises 16 residues. Here the CDR3 DNA reads TGTGCCAGCAGCCCGCGGACAGGTGAAGACACCGGGGAGCTGTTTTTT. Encoded protein: CASSPRTGEDTGELFF.

This chain joins TRBV7-6 and TRBJ2-5; tentatively, D is TRBD2 (5 bases). Germline V gene sequence: CDR1 SGHVS, CDR2 FNYEAQ. The CDR3 is 11 amino acids. V shed 10 bases and J shed 5 bases, with 11 bases lying between them. CDR3 protein: CATVKRETQYF. CDR3 bases: TGTGCCACCGTAAAGCGGGAGACCCAGTACTTC.

This clone was seen a few times. V and J are TRBV4-1 and TRBJ2-1, with 13 positions matching TRBD2. V gave up 4 bases and J gave up 0 bases; unmatched junction bases: 6. Germline assignment: CDR1 MGHRA and CDR2 YSYEKL. The CDR3 sequence is 18 residues long. The CDR3 region has the DNA TGCGCCAGCAGCCCGGGACTAGCGGGGCAGAGCTCCTACAATGAGCAGTTCTTC. Encoded protein: CASSPGLAGQSSYNEQFF.

This chain links TRBV6-1 with TRBJ1-5; the D gene is possibly TRBD1 (5 bases). Germline loops: CDR1 MNHNS, CDR2 SASEGT. Trimming cost V 4 bases and J 0 bases, with 13 bases left between them. The CDR3 is made up of 16 amino acids. The CDR3 coding sequence is TGTGCCAGCAGTGCGGAGACAGCATATAGCAATCAGCCCCAGCATTTT. This encodes CASSAETAYSNQPQHF.

This clone was seen a few times. The gene calls are TRBV30 and TRBJ2-7, with 8 bases matching TRBD1. The CDR3 has 11 residues. Germline CDR1 is GTSNPN and CDR2 is SVGIG (reference sequence). The V and J ends lost 5 bases and 11 bases, in that order; junction bases with no gene match: 8. CDR3: CAWGTGGWEYF. The CDR3 DNA follows: TGTGCCTGGGGCACAGGGGGATGGGAGTACTTC.

The V gene is TRBV23-1, the J gene TRBJ2-7, with TRBD2 matching 9 bases. TRBV23-1 is noted as an ORF with a role that remains uncertain. The CDR3 runs 17 residues. V shed 6 bases and J 6 bases; nucleotides not matched to a gene: 18. CDR3 residues: CASRRGGQREEFCEQYF. The DNA of the CDR3 is TGCGCCAGCAGACGCGGAGGCCAGCGGGAGGAATTTTGCGAGCAGTACTTC.

The rearrangement uses TRBV29-1 and TRBJ2-3, with 8 bases lining up with TRBD1. In germline, CDR1 is SQVTM, CDR2 ANQGSEA. CDR3 length: 15 residues. V shed 3 bases, J shed 2 bases, and the junction held 7 bases outside the gene matches. In DNA form, the CDR3 reads TGCAGCGTTGATGGTACAGGGGGTTCCACAGATACGCAGTATTTT. Translating gives CSVDGTGGSTDTQYF.

This chain connects TRBV29-1 to TRBJ1-1; 10 nucleotides align to TRBD1. Germline V gene lookup returns CDR1 SQVTM and CDR2 ANQGSEA. The junction had 11 bases not matched to a gene; V was cut back by 7 bases and J by 6 bases. This CDR3 region has 14 residues. The CDR3 DNA follows: TGCAGCGCTGAGGACAGGGGGATTAGGGCTGAAGCTTTCTTT. Translated: CSAEDRGIRAEAFF.

This clone appeared once. This chain links TRBV6-6 with TRBJ2-2; the match to TRBD1 covers 9 bases. CDR3 length: 15 residues. Trimming at V came to 5 bases and at J to 4 bases, leaving 5 bases not matched to a gene. Germline CDR1 and CDR2: MNHNY and SVGAGI (reference sequence). The CDR3 protein is CASSTGTGRTGELFF. CDR3 in DNA: TGTGCCAGCAGTACCGGGACAGGGCGCACCGGGGAGCTGTTTTTT.

The chain has TRBV28 and TRBJ2-1; 12 bases line up with TRBD2. V lost 5 bases and J lost 1; bases outside the gene matches: 6. Germline V gene data show CDR1 as MDHEN and CDR2 as SYDVKM. The CDR3 runs to 17 residues. CDR3 DNA sequence: TGTGCCAGCAGTCGCCCGACTAGCGGGGGTTCCTACAATGAGCAGTTCTTC. As protein: CASSRPTSGGSYNEQFF.

The chain joins TRBV4-3 to TRBJ1-3; D might be TRBD1 (5 bases). This CDR3 spans 15 amino acids. V was trimmed by 1 base and J by 4 bases, leaving 11 bases between them. Per the germline V gene, CDR1 is LGHNA and CDR2 is YSLEER. CDR3 nucleotides: TGCGCCAGCAGCCAAGGGGCAGGGCGAGGAAACACCATATATTTT. It yields the protein CASSQGAGRGNTIYF.

CDR3 region: CAWRGAGGITGELFF. CDR3 in DNA: TGTGCCTGGAGGGGGGCAGGGGGCATCACCGGGGAGCTGTTTTTT. The chain uses TRBV30 and TRBJ2-2, with TRBD1 matching 8 bases. CDR1 and CDR2 (germline): GTSNPN, SVGIG (reference sequence). The CDR3 extends over 15 amino acids. V shed 3 bases, J shed 4 bases, and the junction held 7 bases outside the gene matches.